This is a list of T cell receptor beta chains from one sample in a study of OX40 agonist ivuxolimab in advanced cancers. The table came from immunoSEQ multiplex PCR; TCRdb's copy has only in-frame clones and leaves some out. The sample yields 100,000 to 150,000 clones, just under 95% seen once. The sequences come from CD4+ or CD8+ T cells sorted from blood, collected in a trial of the OX40 agonist ivuxolimab. These receptors all stem from an adult with an advanced solid tumor such as melanoma, head and neck, liver or kidney cancer. The CDR3 runs from the conserved cysteine through the conserved F or W. The order of the fields is clone size, D gene, J gene, V gene, CDR3 length, CDR3 DNA, CDR3 protein. D genes are given only for firm matches. Part of the rows lack a size; the others show once, few, many or a class for expanded clones.

size: -
D: TRBD2
J: TRBJ2-1
V: TRBV28
length: 15
DNA: TGTGCCAGCAGTTTAGGGGGACTAGCATACAATGAGCAGTTCTTC
CDR3: CASSLGGLAYNEQFF

size: -
D: -
J: TRBJ2-3
V: TRBV15
length: 17
DNA: TGTGCCACCAGCAGAGATCGAGTCGGCGCGGGCGTGGATACGCAGTATTTT
CDR3: CATSRDRVGAGVDTQYF

size: -
D: -
J: TRBJ2-7
V: TRBV11-2
length: 14
DNA: TGTGCCAGCAGCCACACGGGACCGGACTACGAGCAGTACTTC
CDR3: CASSHTGPDYEQYF

size: -
D: -
J: TRBJ1-2
V: TRBV7-2
length: 13
DNA: TGTGCCAGCAGCTTACCAGAACAATATGGCTACACCTTC
CDR3: CASSLPEQYGYTF

size: once
D: -
J: TRBJ2-4
V: TRBV9
length: 16
DNA: TGTGCCAGCAGCGTAGACCCCGGTGGCCTTTTGAACATTCAGTACTTC
CDR3: CASSVDPGGLLNIQYF

size: -
D: -
J: TRBJ1-1
V: TRBV15
length: 12
DNA: TGTGCCTATTCGAGGGGGAACACTGAAGCTTTCTTT
CDR3: CAYSRGNTEAFF

size: -
D: TRBD1
J: TRBJ2-1
V: TRBV7-9
length: 15
DNA: TGTGCCAGCAGCTCGGGACAGGTGGGCTACAATGAGCAGTTCTTC
CDR3: CASSSGQVGYNEQFF

size: -
D: TRBD2
J: TRBJ2-1
V: TRBV4-1
length: 17
DNA: TGCGCCAGCAGCCAAGGAATTCGGGGGGGCAGGGGCAATGAGCAGTTCTTC
CDR3: CASSQGIRGGRGNEQFF

size: -
D: TRBD1
J: TRBJ1-3
V: TRBV5-1
length: 15
DNA: TGCGCCAGCAGCTCGGGACAGGGGGCTGGAAACACCATATATTTT
CDR3: CASSSGQGAGNTIYF

size: few
D: -
J: TRBJ2-3
V: TRBV5-1
length: 15
DNA: TGCGCCAGCAGCTTGGAGGGGGGGTCCACAGATACGCAGTATTTT
CDR3: CASSLEGGSTDTQYF

size: -
D: -
J: TRBJ1-4
V: TRBV5-1
length: 14
DNA: TGCGCCAGCAGCTTGGGATCAACTAATGAAAAACTGTTTTTT
CDR3: CASSLGSTNEKLFF

size: -
D: TRBD1
J: TRBJ1-2
V: TRBV7-9
length: 15
DNA: TGTGCCAGCAGCGAACCCGGACAGGGGGTATATGGCTACACCTTC
CDR3: CASSEPGQGVYGYTF

size: -
D: TRBD1
J: TRBJ2-3
V: TRBV19
length: 15
DNA: TGTGCCAGTACACCGGACAGGGGGGGAAGAGATACGCAGTATTTT
CDR3: CASTPDRGGRDTQYF

size: -
D: -
J: TRBJ2-2
V: TRBV19
length: 16
DNA: TGTGCCAGTAGCAAAGCGGGTTACATCTCGGCCGGGGAGCTGTTTTTT
CDR3: CASSKAGYISAGELFF

size: once
D: -
J: TRBJ2-7
V: TRBV5-1
length: 17
DNA: TGCGCCAGCAGCTTGGGACAAACAGGGTGGAATTCCTACGAGCAGTACTTC
CDR3: CASSLGQTGWNSYEQYF

size: -
D: -
J: TRBJ1-1
V: TRBV29-1
length: 15
DNA: TGCAGCGTTGAATGGTATGGGGGGCCGAACACTGAAGCTTTCTTT
CDR3: CSVEWYGGPNTEAFF

size: -
D: -
J: TRBJ1-2
V: TRBV6-5
length: 15
DNA: TGTGCCAGCAGTTACTGGCGGGGGAAAAACTATGGCTACACCTTC
CDR3: CASSYWRGKNYGYTF

size: -
D: -
J: TRBJ1-1
V: TRBV15
length: 12
DNA: TGTGCCACCAGCGGACGGAACACTGAAGCTTTCTTT
CDR3: CATSGRNTEAFF

size: -
D: TRBD1
J: TRBJ1-2
V: TRBV18
length: 13
DNA: TGTGCCAGCTCACGGGACAGGGAATATGGCTACACCTTC
CDR3: CASSRDREYGYTF

size: -
D: TRBD1
J: TRBJ1-2
V: TRBV28
length: 14
DNA: TGTGCCAGCAGTTTAACGACAGGGAGTAACGGCTACACCTTC
CDR3: CASSLTTGSNGYTF

size: -
D: -
J: TRBJ1-4
V: TRBV4-1
length: 15
DNA: TGCGCCAGCAGCCAAACAGGGAGGACTAATGAAAAACTGTTTTTT
CDR3: CASSQTGRTNEKLFF

size: -
D: -
J: TRBJ1-2
V: TRBV5-1
length: 13
DNA: TGCGCCAGCAGCTTGGATGGGGAGGGAGGCTACACCTTC
CDR3: CASSLDGEGGYTF

size: -
D: -
J: TRBJ1-3
V: TRBV5-1
length: 15
DNA: TGCGCCAGCAGCCCGGCAGGGTCGGCTGGAAACACCATATATTTT
CDR3: CASSPAGSAGNTIYF

size: few
D: TRBD2
J: TRBJ2-1
V: TRBV4-2
length: 16
DNA: TGTGCCAGCAGCACTCAAGCCCCTAGCGGGTACAATGAGCAGTTCTTC
CDR3: CASSTQAPSGYNEQFF

size: -
D: TRBD2
J: TRBJ2-5
V: TRBV6-1
length: 13
DNA: TGTGCCAGCGGCGGGAGATTTCAGGAGACCCAGTACTTC
CDR3: CASGGRFQETQYF

size: -
D: -
J: TRBJ1-1
V: TRBV7-9
length: 13
DNA: TGTGCCAGCACCCAGATTAGTAACACTGAAGCTTTCTTT
CDR3: CASTQISNTEAFF

size: -
D: -
J: TRBJ2-3
V: TRBV19
length: 14
DNA: TGTGCCAGTAGTATTCGGACGAATGGAGATACGCAGTATTTT
CDR3: CASSIRTNGDTQYF

size: -
D: TRBD1
J: TRBJ2-7
V: TRBV19
length: 15
DNA: TGTGCCAGTAGTAACCCCGGGACAGGGATCTACGAGCAGTACTTC
CDR3: CASSNPGTGIYEQYF

size: -
D: -
J: TRBJ2-1
V: TRBV7-2
length: 15
DNA: TGTGCCAGCAGCTTTTCGTCGGCCTCCTACAATGAGCAGTTCTTC
CDR3: CASSFSSASYNEQFF

size: -
D: TRBD1
J: TRBJ1-5
V: TRBV5-5
length: 18
DNA: TGTGCCAGCAGCTTAGGAGACAGGGGGTCCCCCGGCAATCAGCCCCAGCATTTT
CDR3: CASSLGDRGSPGNQPQHF

size: -
D: -
J: TRBJ2-2
V: TRBV7-6
length: 16
DNA: TGTGCCAGCAGCTTAGCGGGAATCGGGGGCACCGGGGAGCTGTTTTTT
CDR3: CASSLAGIGGTGELFF

size: -
D: -
J: TRBJ2-7
V: TRBV4-3
length: 15
DNA: TGCGCCAGCAGCCAAGATACCGGGTTAGTCTACGAGCAGTACTTC
CDR3: CASSQDTGLVYEQYF

size: -
D: -
J: TRBJ2-3
V: TRBV6-4
length: 15
DNA: TGTGCCAGCAGTGACCAGCCGTTGGGCACAGATACGCAGTATTTT
CDR3: CASSDQPLGTDTQYF

size: -
D: -
J: TRBJ1-5
V: TRBV7-2
length: 13
DNA: TGTGCCAGCAGCTTTCAGGGCAATCAGCCCCAGCATTTT
CDR3: CASSFQGNQPQHF

size: -
D: TRBD2
J: TRBJ2-5
V: TRBV9
length: 16
DNA: TGTGCCAGCAGCACATACCCGGGGGCTAGCGGGGGGACCCAGTACTTC
CDR3: CASSTYPGASGGTQYF

size: -
D: -
J: TRBJ2-5
V: TRBV15
length: 12
DNA: TGTGCCACCAGCCTTCCGGGGGAGACCCAGTACTTC
CDR3: CATSLPGETQYF

size: -
D: TRBD1
J: TRBJ2-4
V: TRBV30
length: 13
DNA: TGTGCCTGGAGTGTACGGGCACAGGGGATAGTTTACTTC
CDR3: CAWSVRAQGIVYF

size: -
D: -
J: TRBJ1-2
V: TRBV7-2
length: 11
DNA: TGTGCCAGCACCCAGGGTTTAGGGTACACCTTC
CDR3: CASTQGLGYTF

size: -
D: TRBD2
J: TRBJ2-7
V: TRBV7-3
length: 15
DNA: TGTGCCAGCAGCCCGACTAGCGGAAAAACCTACGAGCAGTACTTC
CDR3: CASSPTSGKTYEQYF